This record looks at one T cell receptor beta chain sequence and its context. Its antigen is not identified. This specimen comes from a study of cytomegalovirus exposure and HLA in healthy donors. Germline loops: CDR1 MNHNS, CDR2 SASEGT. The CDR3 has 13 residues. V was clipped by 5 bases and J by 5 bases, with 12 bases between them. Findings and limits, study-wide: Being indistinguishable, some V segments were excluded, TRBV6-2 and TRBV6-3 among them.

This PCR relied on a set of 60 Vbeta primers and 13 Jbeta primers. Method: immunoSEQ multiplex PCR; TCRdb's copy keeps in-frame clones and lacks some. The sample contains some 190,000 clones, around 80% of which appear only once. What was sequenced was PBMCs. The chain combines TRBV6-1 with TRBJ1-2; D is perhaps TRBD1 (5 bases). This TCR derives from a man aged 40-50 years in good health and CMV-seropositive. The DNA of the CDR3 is TGTGCCAGCAGTCCCAGGGTTGGGTATGGCTACACCTTC. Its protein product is CASSPRVGYGYTF.